This passage covers 9 T cell receptor beta chains from one sample sequenced in a study of cytomegalovirus exposure and HLA in healthy donors. The PCR made use of 60 Vbeta and 13 Jbeta primers. Method: immunoSEQ multiplex PCR; TCRdb's copy keeps in-frame clones and lacks some. Of roughly 200,000 clones listed, roughly 73% are singletons. The sample comprised PBMCs. Every receptor here comes from a woman aged 25 to 39 in good health and CMV-seronegative.

The count of this clone is one. This chain uses TRBV4-3 with TRBJ2-1; 8 bases match TRBD1. CDR3 length: 17 residues. CDR1 and CDR2 from the germline V gene are LGHNA and YSLEER. With V trimmed by 0 bases and J by 7 bases, 11 bases remained unmatched. The CDR3 sequence is CASSQDVRQGAVNEQFF. The CDR3 region has the DNA TGCGCCAGCAGCCAAGATGTCCGGCAGGGGGCTGTGAATGAGCAGTTCTTC.

V gene TRBV10-3 combines with J gene TRBJ2-5, with a weak D call TRBD2 (5 bases). The V end was cut by 1 base, the J end by 5 bases, with 14 bases between. The CDR3 contains 15 residues. Germline CDR1 and CDR2: ENHRY and SYGVKD. This CDR3 is CAISEFRGSTETQYF. As DNA, the CDR3 is TGTGCCATCAGTGAGTTTCGGGGTAGTACGGAGACCCAGTACTTC.

The chain carries TRBV19 and TRBJ1-1; no definite D call. From germline, CDR1 is LNHDA and CDR2 SQIVND (reference sequence). The CDR3 covers 11 residues. V lost 5 bases and J lost 9, with 10 bases in between. The CDR3 loop reads CASSAGQQAFF. The DNA for the CDR3 is TGTGCCAGTAGTGCGGGCCAACAAGCTTTCTTT.

The chain recombines TRBV29-1 with TRBJ2-2, with no clear D. Germline assignment: CDR1 SQVTM and CDR2 ANQGSEA. V lost 1 base to trimming and J lost 0 bases, with 9 bases between them. The CDR3 has 15 amino acids. CDR3 sequence reads: CSVEGETTNTGELFF. In DNA, the CDR3 is TGCAGCGTTGAAGGCGAAACCACGAACACCGGGGAGCTGTTTTTT.

The genes are TRBV7-2 and TRBJ2-2; weak D call: TRBD2 (6 bases). V dropped 6 bases and J dropped 0 bases, with 11 bases sitting between them. Germline V CDR1 and CDR2: SGHTA, FQGNSA. This CDR3 spans 15 amino acids. DNA for the CDR3: TGTGCCAGCAGACAACTAGCTGCGAACACCGGGGAGCTGTTTTTT. Translated: CASRQLAANTGELFF.

This clone was picked up one time. V gene TRBV6-6 combines with J gene TRBJ2-7, with TRBD2 matching over 7 bases. The V and J ends lost 0 bases and 5 bases, in that order; junction bases with no gene match: 4. The CDR3 runs to 14 residues. Germline values: CDR1 MNHNY, CDR2 SVGAGI (reference sequence). The CDR3 region is CASSYSGGSDEQYF. The CDR3 DNA sequence: TGTGCCAGCAGTTACTCGGGGGGGTCGGACGAGCAGTACTTC.

This clone came up a few times. The chain is built from TRBV2 and TRBJ2-4; possible D gene TRBD2, 5 bases. This CDR3 contains 15 residues. V lost 2 bases, J lost 6 bases, and 14 bases lay in between. Per germline, CDR1 SNHLY and CDR2 FYNNEI. CDR3: CASSETGLALNIQYF. CDR3 DNA: TGTGCCAGCAGTGAAACGGGTCTAGCTCTAAACATTCAGTACTTC.

The chain has TRBV6-1 and TRBJ1-2; perhaps TRBD1 as D (6 bases). The CDR3 loop spans 15 amino acids. Trimming pared 0 bases from V and 7 bases from J, leaving 15 bases between. Germline V gene data show CDR1 as MNHNS and CDR2 as SASEGT. The CDR3: CASSEAVGGRCGYTF. The CDR3 DNA reads TGTGCCAGCAGTGAAGCGGTGGGGGGGCGGTGTGGCTACACCTTC.

V is TRBV2 and J is TRBJ2-3; TRBD2 matches 10 bases. Germline assignment: CDR1 SNHLY and CDR2 FYNNEI. CDR3 size: 17 residues. V lost 4 bases and J lost 0; bases outside the gene matches: 7. The CDR3 loop is CASSGGVGLASTDTQYF. The CDR3 DNA follows: TGTGCCAGCAGTGGGGGAGTGGGACTAGCGAGCACAGATACGCAGTATTTT.